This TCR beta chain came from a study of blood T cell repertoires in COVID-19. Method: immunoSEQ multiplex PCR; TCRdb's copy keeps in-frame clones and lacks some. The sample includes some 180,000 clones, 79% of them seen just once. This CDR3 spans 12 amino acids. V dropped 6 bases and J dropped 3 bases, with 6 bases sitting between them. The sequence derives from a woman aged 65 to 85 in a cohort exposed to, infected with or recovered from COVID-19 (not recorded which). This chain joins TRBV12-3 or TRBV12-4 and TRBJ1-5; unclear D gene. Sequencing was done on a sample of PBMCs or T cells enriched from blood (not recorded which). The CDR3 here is CASSRFNQPQHF. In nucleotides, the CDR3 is TGTGCCAGCAGCAGGTTCAATCAGCCCCAGCATTTT.